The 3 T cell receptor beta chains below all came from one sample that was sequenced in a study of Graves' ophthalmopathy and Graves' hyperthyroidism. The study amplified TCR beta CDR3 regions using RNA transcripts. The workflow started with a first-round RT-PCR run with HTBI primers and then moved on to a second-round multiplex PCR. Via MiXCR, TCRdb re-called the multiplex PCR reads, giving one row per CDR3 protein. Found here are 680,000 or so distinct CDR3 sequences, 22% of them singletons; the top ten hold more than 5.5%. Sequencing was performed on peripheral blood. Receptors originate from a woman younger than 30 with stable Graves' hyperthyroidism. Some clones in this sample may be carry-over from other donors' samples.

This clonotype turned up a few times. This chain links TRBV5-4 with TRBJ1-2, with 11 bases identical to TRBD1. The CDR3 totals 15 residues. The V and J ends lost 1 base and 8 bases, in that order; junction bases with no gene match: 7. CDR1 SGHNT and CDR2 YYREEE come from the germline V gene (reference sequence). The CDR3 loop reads CASSLRGQGEGGYTF. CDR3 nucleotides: TGTGCCAGCAGCTTGAGGGGACAGGGGGAAGGCGGCTACACCTTC.

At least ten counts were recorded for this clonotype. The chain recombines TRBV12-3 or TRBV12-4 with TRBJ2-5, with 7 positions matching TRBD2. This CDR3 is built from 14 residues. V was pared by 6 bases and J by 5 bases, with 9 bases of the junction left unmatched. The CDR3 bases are TGTGCCAGCAGGGGAGGGGAGGAGGGGGAGACCCAGTACTTC. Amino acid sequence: CASRGGEEGETQYF.

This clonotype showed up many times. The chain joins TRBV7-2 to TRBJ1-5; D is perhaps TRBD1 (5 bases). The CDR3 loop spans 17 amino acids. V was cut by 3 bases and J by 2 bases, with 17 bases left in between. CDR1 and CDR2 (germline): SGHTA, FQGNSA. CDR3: CASSFAGAAGGNQPQHF. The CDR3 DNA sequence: TGTGCCAGCAGCTTTGCTGGGGCAGCGGGTGGCAATCAGCCCCAGCATTTT.